Following are 21 T cell receptor beta chains from one sample sequenced in a study of T cells after yellow fever vaccination. TCRdb reanalysed the 5' RACE reads using MiXCR and keeps one entry per CDR3 protein. Among 10,000 to 11,000 distinct CDR3 sequences listed, 4.5% to 5.5% were seen once. Here the sequenced sample was PBMCs, either bulk or a sorted T-cell subset (CD4+, CD8+, memory, or dextramer-sorted; not recorded which), taken around 15 days after the first yellow fever vaccination. All receptors come from a man younger than 35 who received the YFV17D yellow fever vaccine.

By its share, this clonotype is medium-sized. The rearrangement joins TRBV9 to TRBJ1-1; D is unresolved. CDR3 length: 16 amino acids. Trimming cost V 0 bases and J 4 bases, with 16 bases left between them. Germline V CDR1 and CDR2: SGDLS, YYNGEE. Here the CDR3 reads CASSVVYRRFRTEAFF. DNA of the CDR3: TGTGCCAGCAGCGTAGTCTATCGCCGGTTTCGCACTGAAGCTTTCTTT.

This clonotype was recorded at least ten times. The rearrangement joins TRBV7-2 to TRBJ2-4; maybe TRBD1 (6 bases). Germline CDR1 SGHTA, CDR2 FQGNSA. This CDR3 has 15 residues. V lost 4 bases to trimming and J lost 0 bases, with 10 bases between them. The CDR3 nucleotides read TGTGCCAGCAGCTACCAGGGGAGAGCCAAAAACATTCAGTACTTC. Amino acids: CASSYQGRAKNIQYF.

This clonotype is classed as medium-sized. V usage is TRBV11-2 and J usage is TRBJ2-7; D is possibly TRBD2 (6 bases). The CDR3 loop spans 14 amino acids. Trimming stripped 5 bases from V and 1 base from J, with 12 bases between. The germline CDR1 and CDR2 sequences are SGHAT and FQNNGV. DNA of the CDR3: TGTGCCAGCAGCGCCCGACTAGGTTCCTACGAGCAGTACGTC. Translation gives CASSARLGSYEQYV.

At least ten counts were recorded for this clonotype. The chain links TRBV18 to TRBJ2-2, with TRBD2 matching over 8 bases. Germline V lookup: CDR1 KGHSH, CDR2 LQKENI. The CDR3 sequence is 17 residues long. The V segment lost 3 bases and the J segment 1 base; nucleotides outside the gene matches: 7. Written as DNA, the CDR3 is TGTGCCAGCTCACCCAGGAGCGGGGGCATGAACACCGGGGAGCTGTTTTTT. It translates to CASSPRSGGMNTGELFF.

The CDR3 loop is CASSKRVRLPNTGELFF. The DNA for the CDR3 is TGTGCCAGCAGCAAGAGAGTTCGACTCCCGAACACCGGGGAGCTGTTTTTT. The gene calls are TRBV3-1 and TRBJ2-2, with D unclear. V dropped 5 bases and J dropped 0 bases, with 16 bases sitting between them. Per germline, CDR1 LGHDT and CDR2 YNNKEL (reference sequence). The CDR3 sequence is 17 residues long.

This clonotype has at least ten counts. J is TRBJ2-2 and V is TRBV18; D may be TRBD2 (5 bases). Germline V CDR1 and CDR2: KGHSH, LQKENI. This CDR3 has 15 amino acids. The germline V and J ends were trimmed by 0 bases and 6 bases, with 11 bases remaining between them. This CDR3 reads CASSPPSKEAGELFF. CDR3 DNA sequence: TGTGCCAGCTCACCACCGAGTAAGGAGGCCGGGGAGCTGTTTTTT.

This clonotype was observed many times. V and J are TRBV12-3 or TRBV12-4 and TRBJ1-3, with no clear D. The CDR3 runs 15 residues. V lost 5 bases and J 0 bases, leaving 11 bases between the germline ends. The CDR3 sequence is CASSPPRFSGNTIYF. CDR3 DNA: TGTGCCAGCAGTCCACCCAGGTTCTCTGGAAACACCATATATTTT.

The V call is TRBV11-2, the J call TRBJ1-1; D gene uncertain. Germline CDR1 SGHAT, CDR2 FQNNGV. The V gene lost 4 bases and the J gene lost 6 bases, with 9 bases spanning the gap. CDR3 size: 12 residues. The CDR3 region is CASSSEAAEAFF. CDR3 sequence (DNA): TGTGCCAGCAGCTCAGAGGCCGCTGAAGCTTTCTTT.

This clonotype was seen repeatedly, ten times or more. As DNA, the CDR3 is TGTGCCACCAGTGATTTCGGAGGGGGGAGCACCTACGAGCAGTACTTC. Protein product: CATSDFGGGSTYEQYF. The V gene is TRBV24-1, the J gene TRBJ2-7; D tentatively fits TRBD1 or TRBD2 (6 bases each). Germline values: CDR1 KGHDR, CDR2 SFDVKD. V lost 1 base and J lost 2, with 14 bases in between. The CDR3 covers 16 residues.

About this clonotype: This clone may be a read error of a much larger clone one base away. CDR3 amino acids: CATSDPPKDTQYF. The CDR3 DNA follows: TGTGCCACCAGTGATCCCCCGAAAGATACGCAGTATTTT. This sequence joins TRBV24-1 and TRBJ2-3; D is unresolved. The V gene lost 3 bases and the J gene lost 5 bases, with 8 bases spanning the gap. The CDR3 extends over 13 amino acids. Germline loops: CDR1 KGHDR, CDR2 SFDVKD.

This clonotype was detected ten times or more. CDR3 DNA sequence: TGCGCCAGCAGCCCCCGGACAGGGGGAAATCAGCCCCAGCATTTT. Translated, it gives CASSPRTGGNQPQHF. V is TRBV4-1 and J is TRBJ1-5; TRBD1 agrees at 10 bases. This CDR3 comprises 15 residues. V lost 4 bases to trimming and J lost 4 bases; unmatched junction nucleotides: 4. CDR1 and CDR2 from the germline V gene are MGHRA and YSYEKL.

This clonotype has a count of ten or more. The J gene is TRBJ1-2, the V gene TRBV7-2, with 10 nucleotides matching TRBD1. Trimming removed 8 bases from V and 3 bases from J; junction bases left unmatched: 6. CDR1 and CDR2 from the germline V gene are SGHTA and FQGNSA. The CDR3 covers 14 residues. The CDR3 is CASARQGADYGYTF. The DNA for the CDR3 is TGTGCCAGCGCACGACAGGGGGCGGACTATGGCTACACCTTC.

This clonotype was detected many times. V is TRBV24-1 and J is TRBJ1-1; D possibly corresponds to TRBD1 (5 bases). Trimming took 4 bases from V and 8 from J, leaving 10 bases between them. Germline V gene data show CDR1 as KGHDR and CDR2 as SFDVKD. The CDR3 has 12 residues. The CDR3, as DNA: TGTGCCACCAGTGACCAACGGGGCGAAGCTTTCTTT. It specifies CATSDQRGEAFF.

In its sample, this clonotype is medium-sized (0.01 to 0.1%). The J gene is TRBJ2-5, the V gene TRBV2; D gene ambiguous. The CDR3 has 12 amino acids. The germline CDR1 and CDR2 sequences are SNHLY and FYNNEI. V dropped 4 bases and J dropped 5 bases, with 8 bases sitting between them. This chain's CDR3 is CASSGSGETQYF. The DNA of the CDR3 is TGTGCCAGCAGTGGGTCCGGCGAGACCCAGTACTTC. The full variable domain, completed using reference TRBV2 and TRBJ2-5, is EPEVTQTPSHQVTQMGQEVILRCVPISNHLYFYWYRQILGQKVEFLVSFYNNEISEKSEIFDDQFSVERPDGSNFTLKIRSTKLEDSAMYFCASSGSGETQYFGPGTRLLVL.

As to this clonotype: This could be a read error, since a much larger clone is one nucleotide away. The chain carries TRBV12-3 or TRBV12-4 and TRBJ1-6, with D possibly TRBD1 on 6 matching bases. The CDR3 is 13 residues long. CDR3 DNA: TGTGTCAGCAGCCAGGGGCGCAATTCACCCCTCCACTTT. It is translated as CVSSQGRNSPLHF.

This clonotype appeared many times. V is TRBV5-1 and J is TRBJ2-7; perhaps TRBD1 as D (5 bases). The CDR3 covers 13 residues. Trimming pared 5 bases from V and 0 bases from J, leaving 9 bases between. Germline CDR1 SGHRS, CDR2 YFSETQ. CDR3 in DNA: TGCGCCAGCAGACAGGTGAGCTCCTACGAGCAGTACTTC. Amino acids: CASRQVSSYEQYF.

The chain joins TRBV6-6 to TRBJ2-7, with D unresolved. Germline V gives CDR1 MNHNY, CDR2 SVGAGI (reference sequence). V lost 4 bases and J lost 5, with 15 bases in between. This CDR3 has 14 residues. CDR3 coding DNA: TGTGCCAGCAGTTCCTCGGGCCGAGACGACGAGCAGTACGTC. This translates into CASSSSGRDDEQYV.

This clonotype was seen ten or more times. This sequence joins TRBV20-1 and TRBJ2-3; TRBD2 matches at 8 bases. The CDR3 spans 13 residues. The germline V gene has CDR1 DFQATT and CDR2 SNEGSKA (reference sequence). Trimming cost V 3 bases and J 4 bases; bases outside gene matches: 3. CDR3: CSASAGGADTQYF. In DNA form, the CDR3 reads TGCAGTGCTAGTGCGGGAGGCGCAGATACGCAGTATTTT.

This clonotype was detected many times. The chain is built from TRBV19 and TRBJ2-1; 8 positions agree with TRBD1. Germline V gives CDR1 LNHDA, CDR2 SQIVND (reference sequence). V shed 1 base, J shed 0 bases, and the junction held 5 bases outside the gene matches. This CDR3 has 17 amino acids. The CDR3 sequence: CASSIGTGISSYNEQFF. DNA for the CDR3: TGTGCCAGTAGTATAGGGACAGGGATCAGCTCCTACAATGAGCAGTTCTTC.

This clonotype was detected many times. The J gene is TRBJ2-3, the V gene TRBV7-9, with D hard to call. The CDR3 length is 11 residues. Germline V CDR1 and CDR2: SEHNR, FQNEAQ (reference sequence). V dropped 3 bases and J dropped 6 bases, with 4 bases sitting between them. The CDR3 sequence is CASSFSDTQYF. The DNA for the CDR3 is TGTGCCAGCAGCTTTTCTGATACGCAGTATTTT. The complete variable domain, with remaining parts taken from reference TRBV7-9 and TRBJ2-3, reads DTGVSQNPRHKITKRGQNVTFRCDPISEHNRLYWYRQTLGQGPEFLTYFQNEAQLEKSRLLSDRFSAERPKGSFSTLEIQRTEQGDSAMYLCASSFSDTQYFGPGTRLTVL.

This clonotype has at least ten counts. The V call is TRBV6-5, the J call TRBJ1-5; 7 positions match TRBD1. The CDR3 is 15 residues long. After removal of 4 bases from V and 4 bases from J, the junction contained 7 bases not matched to a gene. Germline V CDR1 and CDR2: MNHEY, SVGAGI. This CDR3 is CASSSYRGRNQPQHF. The CDR3 coding sequence is TGTGCCAGCAGTTCCTACAGGGGCCGTAATCAGCCCCAGCATTTT.